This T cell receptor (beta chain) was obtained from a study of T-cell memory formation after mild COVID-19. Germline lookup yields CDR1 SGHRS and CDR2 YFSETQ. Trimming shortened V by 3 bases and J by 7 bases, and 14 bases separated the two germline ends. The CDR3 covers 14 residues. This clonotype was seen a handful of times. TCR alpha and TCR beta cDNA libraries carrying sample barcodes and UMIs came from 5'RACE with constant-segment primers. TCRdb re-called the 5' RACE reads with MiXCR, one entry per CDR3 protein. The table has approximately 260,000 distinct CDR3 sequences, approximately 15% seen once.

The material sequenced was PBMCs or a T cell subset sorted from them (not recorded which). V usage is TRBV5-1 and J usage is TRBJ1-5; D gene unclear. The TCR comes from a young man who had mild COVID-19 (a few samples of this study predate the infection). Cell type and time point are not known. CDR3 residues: CASSSGEVGQPQHF. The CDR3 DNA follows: TGCGCCAGCAGCTCCGGGGAGGTTGGACAGCCCCAGCATTTT.